Each of the 17 T cell receptor beta chains below was sequenced from the same sample in a study of breast tumors, draining lymph nodes, adjacent tissues. TCRdb independently ran MiXCR on the multiplex PCR reads; one entry per CDR3 protein. Of approximately 150,000 distinct CDR3 sequences detected, 33% appear once; the ten largest clones hold roughly 3.8%. The lymph nodes were axillary draining lymph nodes from breast cancer patients. Material: axillary lymph node tissue. The receptors derive from a female donor with breast cancer. Some clones in this sample may be carry-over from other donors' samples.

The J gene is TRBJ1-6, the V gene TRBV4-2; D is perhaps TRBD1 (5 bases). CDR3 length: 17 residues. V lost 5 bases and J 9 bases, leaving 23 bases between the germline ends. CDR1 is LGHNA, CDR2 YNFKEQ, per germline. The CDR3 region has the DNA TGTGCCAGCAGCTTTCAAGACTTGTTAGGGGCAGGTTCACCCCTCCACTTT. This encodes CASSFQDLLGAGSPLHF.

This clonotype occurred a few times. J is TRBJ2-1 and V is TRBV27; 12 bases line up with TRBD2. CDR3 length: 16 residues. The V segment lost 6 bases and the J segment 6 bases; nucleotides outside the gene matches: 9. Germline V gene sequence: CDR1 MNHEY, CDR2 SMNVEV (reference sequence). CDR3 nucleotide sequence: TGTGCCAGCAGCTCCCAACTAGCGGGAGGTAGCAATGAGCAGTTCTTC. Its translation is CASSSQLAGGSNEQFF.

This clonotype has ten or more counts. The rearrangement links TRBV5-1 to TRBJ2-3; D unresolved. The CDR3 consists of 14 residues. Germline assignment: CDR1 SGHRS and CDR2 YFSETQ. The V end was cut by 5 bases, the J end by 0 bases, with 10 bases between. The CDR3 sequence: CASSQSPSTDTQYF. DNA of the CDR3: TGCGCCAGCAGTCAATCTCCTAGCACAGATACGCAGTATTTT.

This clonotype has at least ten counts. This chain links TRBV12-3 or TRBV12-4 with TRBJ2-3, with D possibly TRBD2 on 6 matching bases. Deletions cut 5 bases from V and 0 bases from J, with 21 bases between. The CDR3 extends over 18 amino acids. Here the CDR3 DNA reads TGTGCCAGCAGTACCCTCCGGTGGGGGGAGGCAAGCACAGATACGCAGTATTTT. Translation gives CASSTLRWGEASTDTQYF.

The chain combines TRBV28 with TRBJ2-7; possible D gene TRBD1, 6 bases. This CDR3 has 14 amino acids. Germline CDR1 MDHEN, CDR2 SYDVKM. V was cut by 2 bases and J by 7 bases, with 15 bases left in between. CDR3 residues: CASSLVNRVWEQYF. CDR3 coding DNA: TGTGCCAGCAGTTTAGTTAACAGGGTTTGGGAGCAGTACTTC.

This clonotype was picked up many times. This chain uses TRBV2 with TRBJ1-5; no firm D call. This CDR3 region has 12 residues. The germline V gene encodes CDR1 SNHLY and CDR2 FYNNEI. The V gene lost 7 bases and the J gene lost 4 bases, with 8 bases spanning the gap. This CDR3 reads CASNGGNQPQHF. The CDR3 DNA is TGTGCCAGCAACGGAGGAAATCAGCCCCAGCATTTT.

This clonotype was seen ten or more times. The chain joins TRBV4-1 to TRBJ2-7, with D perhaps being TRBD1 or TRBD2 (5 bases each). The CDR3 sequence is 13 residues long. CDR1 is MGHRA and CDR2 is YSYEKL in the germline V gene. Between the trimmed V and J ends, which lost 4 bases and 6 bases, there was a span of 13 bases. CDR3 DNA: TGCGCCAGCAGCCTGGCTAGGGACCGCGAGCAGTACTTC. This sequence encodes CASSLARDREQYF.

The rearrangement links TRBV4-1 to TRBJ2-5, with 7 bases lining up with TRBD2. In germline, CDR1 is MGHRA, CDR2 YSYEKL. The CDR3 totals 16 residues. Trimming removed 5 bases from V and 7 bases from J; junction bases left unmatched: 16. The CDR3 DNA is TGCGCCAGCAGCGACCCCCTCGGCGGGGGACCCGGGACCCAGTACTTC. Translation gives CASSDPLGGGPGTQYF.

The chain combines TRBV3-1 with TRBJ2-5; 7 bases are shared with TRBD1. CDR1 is LGHDT and CDR2 is YNNKEL in the germline V gene (reference sequence). V was clipped by 3 bases and J by 7 bases; unmatched bases: 17. The CDR3 covers 17 residues. In DNA, the CDR3 is TGTGCCAGCAGCCACCTCTCACAGGGGTTTAAAAGAGGGACCCAGTACTTC. Protein product: CASSHLSQGFKRGTQYF.

The chain carries TRBV11-1 and TRBJ2-3; D not resolved. This CDR3 has 13 amino acids. Per germline, CDR1 SGHAT and CDR2 FQDESV (reference sequence). The CDR3 region is CARRPVPTDTQYF. The CDR3 DNA follows: TGTGCTAGACGCCCCGTTCCCACAGATACGCAGTATTTT.

This clonotype was detected many times. The chain employs TRBV29-1 and TRBJ1-1, with 7 bases that match TRBD1. Per the germline V gene, CDR1 is SQVTM and CDR2 is ANQGSEA. This CDR3 is 13 amino acids long. J was trimmed by 10 bases and V by 0 bases; bases with no gene match: 8. In nucleotides, the CDR3 is TGCAGCGTTGAAGACCTTGACAGGGTGGGAGCTTTCTTT. It specifies CSVEDLDRVGAFF.

This clonotype was observed at least ten times. The chain couples TRBV5-6 to TRBJ2-1; 12 bases are a match to TRBD2. The junction had 23 bases not matched to a gene; V was cut back by 4 bases and J by 6 bases. Germline CDR1 reads SGHDT; CDR2 reads YYEEEE. The CDR3 covers 21 residues. CDR3 nucleotide sequence: TGTGCCAGCAGCCCAGGACAGGGAGGACTAGCGGGATTTCTATACCGCAATGAGCAGTTCTTC. The encoded protein is CASSPGQGGLAGFLYRNEQFF.

This clonotype was observed many times. The CDR3 reads CASSFSVQGPGKLFF. The CDR3 coding sequence is TGTGCCAGCAGTTTTTCGGTGCAAGGGCCTGGAAAACTGTTTTTT. The gene calls are TRBV6-5 and TRBJ1-4; D gene ambiguous. Looked up from germline, CDR1 is MNHEY and CDR2 is SVGAGI. V lost 4 bases and J 10 bases, leaving 19 bases between the germline ends. This CDR3 is 15 amino acids long.

The rearrangement links TRBV19 to TRBJ2-2, with 7 bases aligning to TRBD1. The V and J ends lost 6 bases and 4 bases, in that order; junction bases with no gene match: 14. This CDR3 is built from 17 residues. From germline, CDR1 is LNHDA and CDR2 SQIVND (reference sequence). CDR3 loop: CASSVRGRGPTTGELFF. The CDR3 nucleotides read TGTGCCAGTAGCGTCAGGGGAAGGGGGCCTACCACCGGGGAGCTGTTTTTT.

V and J are TRBV6-2 or TRBV6-3 and TRBJ2-1; possibly TRBD1 for D (5 bases). Between the trimmed V and J ends, which lost 7 bases and 9 bases, there was a span of 10 bases. CDR3 size: 11 residues. Germline lookup yields CDR1 MNHEY and CDR2 SVGEGT. The CDR3 is CASNGRGEQFF. CDR3 bases: TGTGCCAGCAACGGTAGGGGTGAGCAGTTCTTC.

This clonotype was counted many times. The rearrangement uses TRBV20-1 and TRBJ2-5; 12 bases fit TRBD2. The germline CDR1 and CDR2 sequences are DFQATT and SNEGSKA (reference sequence). The CDR3 contains 16 residues. With 3 bases clipped from V and 5 bases from J, the junction kept 10 bases outside the gene matches. The CDR3 DNA sequence: TGCAGTGCTAGCGTACTAGCGGGGGGCGAGGGGGAGACCCAGTACTTC. It translates to CSASVLAGGEGETQYF.

The sample holds many counts of this clonotype. The V call is TRBV10-2, the J call TRBJ2-7, with D possibly TRBD2 on 5 matching bases. Germline V gene sequence: CDR1 WSHSY, CDR2 SAAADI. This CDR3 comprises 14 residues. V gave up 0 bases and J gave up 3 bases, with 9 bases separating them. As DNA, the CDR3 is TGCGCCAGCAGTGAGTCGCGAGCGGACTACGAGCAGTACTTC. This translates into CASSESRADYEQYF.